These 7 T cell receptor beta chains were sequenced from one sample in a study of neurological immune-mediated disorders. TCRdb used MiXCR to reprocess the 5' RACE reads, holding one entry per CDR3 protein. The sample lists 70,000 to 95,000 distinct CDR3 sequences, 17% occurring once. Sequenced material: PBMCs. Receptor source: a woman in her forties in good health.

About this clonotype: This may be a read error, as it is one base from a much larger clone. This chain joins TRBV5-1 and TRBJ2-5; the D gene is possibly TRBD1 (6 bases). CDR3 length equals 15 residues. Looked up from germline, CDR1 is SGHRS and CDR2 is YFSETQ. CDR3 coding DNA: TGCGCCAACAGCTTGACTGGACAGCCACAAGAGACCCAGTACTTC. Its translation: CANSLTGQPQETQYF.

Ten or more counts support this clonotype. CDR3 DNA sequence: TGCAGTGCTAGCAGGGGGCTGGATGGCTACACCTTC. Residues: CSASRGLDGYTF. This chain uses TRBV20-1 with TRBJ1-2, with 8 bases fitting TRBD1. V was pared by 3 bases and J by 6 bases, with 3 bases of the junction left unmatched. Germline V gene sequence: CDR1 DFQATT, CDR2 SNEGSKA (reference sequence). The CDR3 extends over 12 amino acids.

Ten or more counts support this clonotype. This chain joins TRBV15 and TRBJ2-5, with a weak D call TRBD2 (7 bases). Germline V lookup: CDR1 LNHNV, CDR2 YYDKDF (reference sequence). The CDR3 sequence is 16 residues long. Trimming removed 1 base at V and 5 bases at J, with 17 bases between. The CDR3 nucleotides read TGTGCCACCAGCAGAGTCGCGGGGGCAAGGACGGAGACCCAGTACTTC. It is translated as CATSRVAGARTETQYF.

This clonotype was seen at least ten times. The chain links TRBV12-3 or TRBV12-4 to TRBJ1-2; weak D call: TRBD1 (6 bases). V was clipped by 6 bases and J by 9 bases, with 11 bases between them. CDR3 length: 11 residues. The CDR3 loop is CASRTGLRYTF. CDR3 nucleotide sequence: TGTGCCAGCAGAACAGGGCTCCGCTACACCTTC.

This clonotype appeared many times. The chain recombines TRBV6-6 with TRBJ2-1; 11 bases align to TRBD1. CDR1 is MNHNY and CDR2 is SVGAGI in the germline V gene (reference sequence). The ends lost 6 bases at V and 7 bases at J; junction bases unmatched: 8. The CDR3 has 15 residues. Written as DNA, the CDR3 is TGTGCCAGCAGGCCGCGGGACAGGGGGTTAAATGAGCAGTTCTTC. Protein sequence: CASRPRDRGLNEQFF.

This clonotype was seen ten or more times. V and J are TRBV3-1 and TRBJ2-3; 9 bases fit TRBD2. Germline V gives CDR1 LGHDT, CDR2 YNNKEL (reference sequence). This CDR3 region has 14 residues. V gave up 3 bases and J gave up 6 bases; unmatched junction bases: 4. CDR3 amino acids: CASSHSSGADTQYF. DNA of the CDR3: TGTGCCAGCAGCCACTCTAGCGGGGCCGATACGCAGTATTTT.

J is TRBJ2-7 and V is TRBV5-6; 9 bases are a match to TRBD2. V lost 5 bases and J lost 2; bases outside the gene matches: 8. Germline V gene data show CDR1 as SGHDT and CDR2 as YYEEEE. There are 15 residues in the CDR3. Here the CDR3 reads CASREGLAGAYEQYF. The CDR3 coding sequence is TGTGCCAGCAGGGAGGGACTAGCTGGCGCCTACGAGCAGTACTTC.